The rows below give T cell receptor beta chains drawn from one sample of a study of T cell changes during pregnancy in multiple sclerosis. The assay was immunoSEQ multiplex PCR, and TCRdb's table has in-frame clones only and misses some. The sample shows 65,000 to 80,000 clones, roughly 93% of them seen only once. The specimen comprised peripheral blood, sampled in the first trimester of pregnancy. These TCRs come from a female donor with multiple sclerosis, enrolled in a pregnancy study. CDR3s include the opening cysteine and the closing phenylalanine or tryptophan. The D gene is left open where the match is weak. Not all rows give a size; the values are once, few, many and, for expanded clones, a class.

D: -
J: TRBJ2-1
size: -
V: TRBV19
CDR3: CASSPRRGSSYNEQFF
DNA: TGTGCCAGTAGTCCGAGGAGGGGCAGCTCCTACAATGAGCAGTTCTTC

D: TRBD1
J: TRBJ2-3
size: -
V: TRBV19
CDR3: CASSRQGARDTQYF
DNA: TGTGCCAGTAGCCGACAGGGGGCAAGAGATACGCAGTATTTT

D: -
J: TRBJ1-1
size: -
V: TRBV7-6
CDR3: CASSSRVGMNTEAFF
DNA: TGTGCCAGCAGCTCCAGGGTGGGGATGAACACTGAAGCTTTCTTT

D: -
J: TRBJ2-1
size: -
V: TRBV7-3
CDR3: CASSFSVGGINEQFF
DNA: TGTGCCAGCAGCTTCTCAGTGGGGGGAATAAATGAGCAGTTCTTC

D: -
J: TRBJ1-2
size: -
V: TRBV28
CDR3: CASSTGGAQRYGYTF
DNA: TGTGCCAGCAGTACGGGAGGGGCCCAACGATATGGCTACACCTTC

D: -
J: TRBJ2-5
size: once
V: TRBV15
CDR3: CATSSALEGQETQYF
DNA: TGTGCCACCAGCAGTGCCCTGGAGGGGCAAGAGACCCAGTACTTC

D: TRBD1
J: TRBJ1-1
size: -
V: TRBV9
CDR3: CASSAAGTGWAEAFF
DNA: TGTGCCAGCAGCGCTGCCGGGACAGGGTGGGCTGAAGCTTTCTTT

D: -
J: TRBJ1-3
size: -
V: TRBV10-1
CDR3: CASSDPVEARDSGNTIYF
DNA: TGCGCCAGCAGTGACCCAGTCGAGGCCAGGGACTCTGGAAACACCATATATTTT

D: -
J: TRBJ1-1
size: -
V: TRBV4-2
CDR3: CASSQDLRSRATFF
DNA: TGTGCCAGCAGCCAAGATCTTCGGTCCAGGGCAACTTTCTTT

D: -
J: TRBJ1-1
size: few
V: TRBV10-3
CDR3: CATHSGNTEAFF
DNA: TGTGCCACCCATTCGGGGAACACTGAAGCTTTCTTT

D: TRBD1
J: TRBJ2-3
size: -
V: TRBV7-9
CDR3: CASSLRDRGTDTQYF
DNA: TGTGCCAGCAGCCTGCGGGACAGGGGCACAGATACGCAGTATTTT

D: -
J: TRBJ2-7
size: -
V: TRBV7-2
CDR3: CASSPTAGGEQYF
DNA: TGTGCCAGCAGCCCTACGGCCGGAGGAGAGCAGTACTTC

D: TRBD1
J: TRBJ1-2
size: -
V: TRBV10-1
CDR3: CASSSLFGTGTNYGYTF
DNA: TGCGCCAGCAGTTCCTTATTCGGGACAGGTACTAACTATGGCTACACCTTC

D: -
J: TRBJ1-2
size: -
V: TRBV19
CDR3: CASTPRGGWGYTF
DNA: TGTGCCAGTACCCCCCGAGGGGGTTGGGGCTACACCTTC

D: TRBD1
J: TRBJ1-4
size: -
V: TRBV10-3
CDR3: CAISGGQGREKLFF
DNA: TGTGCCATCAGTGGGGGACAGGGACGCGAAAAACTGTTTTTT

D: -
J: TRBJ1-4
size: once
V: TRBV4-2
CDR3: CASSHRAVDQVLINEKLFF
DNA: TGTGCCAGCAGCCATCGAGCGGTGGATCAAGTATTAATAAATGAAAAACTGTTTTTT

D: -
J: TRBJ2-3
size: -
V: TRBV2
CDR3: CASSETRGDTQYF
DNA: TGTGCCAGCAGTGAAACAAGGGGGGATACGCAGTATTTT

D: -
J: TRBJ2-2
size: -
V: TRBV7-2
CDR3: CASSHRPGTLNTGELFF
DNA: TGTGCCAGCAGCCACCGGCCGGGGACACTGAACACCGGGGAGCTGTTTTTT

D: TRBD1
J: TRBJ1-2
size: once
V: TRBV4-2
CDR3: CASSQVPDRGYGYTF
DNA: TGTGCCAGCAGCCAAGTCCCCGACAGGGGGTATGGCTACACCTTC

D: TRBD1
J: TRBJ1-3
size: -
V: TRBV2
CDR3: CASSTTRDSIRSGNTIYF
DNA: TGTGCCAGCAGTACGACCCGGGACAGTATCCGCTCTGGAAACACCATATATTTT

D: -
J: TRBJ1-1
size: -
V: TRBV18
CDR3: CASSPGGSDTEAFF
DNA: TGTGCCAGCTCACCAGGGGGGTCGGACACTGAAGCTTTCTTT

D: TRBD1
J: TRBJ2-1
size: -
V: TRBV19
CDR3: CASSPPPGTGTDNEQFF
DNA: TGTGCCAGTAGTCCCCCCCCCGGGACAGGAACAGACAATGAGCAGTTCTTC

D: -
J: TRBJ2-7
size: once
V: TRBV7-9
CDR3: CASSSPGDGDHEQYF
DNA: TGTGCCAGCAGCTCTCCAGGGGACGGGGACCACGAGCAGTACTTC

D: TRBD1
J: TRBJ2-2
size: -
V: TRBV19
CDR3: CASSAPGQGFRELFF
DNA: TGTGCCAGTAGTGCCCCGGGACAGGGTTTCCGGGAGCTGTTTTTT

D: -
J: TRBJ1-2
size: -
V: TRBV7-2
CDR3: CASSSDTNYGYTF
DNA: TGTGCCAGCAGCTCCGACACTAACTATGGCTACACCTTC

D: TRBD1
J: TRBJ1-5
size: once
V: TRBV29-1
CDR3: CSVRTGDNQPQHF
DNA: TGCAGCGTGAGGACAGGGGACAATCAGCCCCAGCATTTT

D: TRBD1
J: TRBJ2-2
size: -
V: TRBV11-2
CDR3: CASSLGLWDRVAGELFF
DNA: TGTGCCAGCAGCTTAGGCCTTTGGGACAGGGTCGCCGGGGAGCTGTTTTTT

D: TRBD2
J: TRBJ2-3
size: -
V: TRBV9
CDR3: CASSFQTSEDTQYF
DNA: TGTGCCAGCAGTTTCCAGACTAGCGAAGATACGCAGTATTTT

D: TRBD2
J: TRBJ2-1
size: -
V: TRBV27
CDR3: CASSPRGEGQGEQFF
DNA: TGTGCCAGCAGTCCCCGGGGGGAGGGCCAGGGTGAGCAGTTCTTC

D: -
J: TRBJ2-3
size: -
V: TRBV7-9
CDR3: CASSPKGDGNTDTQYF
DNA: TGTGCCAGCAGCCCAAAGGGAGACGGGAACACAGATACGCAGTATTTT

D: -
J: TRBJ1-2
size: -
V: TRBV6-5
CDR3: CASRGLRDGYTF
DNA: TGTGCCAGCCGGGGTCTTCGGGATGGCTACACCTTC

D: -
J: TRBJ2-5
size: -
V: TRBV7-6
CDR3: CASSLEAGPGDILETQYF
DNA: TGTGCCAGCAGCTTAGAGGCCGGGCCAGGGGATATACTGGAGACCCAGTACTTC

D: TRBD2
J: TRBJ2-1
size: -
V: TRBV14
CDR3: CASSQKIAGNEQFF
DNA: TGTGCCAGCAGCCAGAAAATAGCGGGTAATGAGCAGTTCTTC

D: -
J: TRBJ1-5
size: -
V: TRBV28
CDR3: CASSLVQGASTQPQHF
DNA: TGTGCCAGCAGTTTAGTCCAAGGAGCAAGTACTCAGCCCCAGCATTTT

D: -
J: TRBJ1-6
size: -
V: TRBV6-1
CDR3: CASSEYPSSFRNRNFYSPLHF
DNA: TGTGCCAGCAGTGAATATCCCTCTTCTTTCCGGAACAGGAATTTTTATTCACCCCTCCACTTT

D: -
J: TRBJ2-1
size: -
V: TRBV4-1
CDR3: CASSQASRSYNEQFF
DNA: TGCGCCAGCAGCCAAGCTAGTCGCTCCTACAATGAGCAGTTCTTC

D: -
J: TRBJ1-1
size: -
V: TRBV5-1
CDR3: CASSLDRGWDMNTEAFF
DNA: TGCGCCAGCAGCTTGGATCGGGGGTGGGATATGAACACTGAAGCTTTCTTT

D: TRBD1
J: TRBJ1-5
size: -
V: TRBV6-5
CDR3: CASSPGTGTNQPQHF
DNA: TGTGCCAGCAGTCCCGGGACAGGGACCAATCAGCCCCAGCATTTT

D: -
J: TRBJ1-1
size: once
V: TRBV7-8
CDR3: CASSLGRGQGRLEAFF
DNA: TGTGCCAGCAGCTTAGGGCGCGGCCAGGGTCGGTTAGAAGCTTTCTTT

D: -
J: TRBJ2-7
size: -
V: TRBV5-4
CDR3: CASSLNGLPNVKQYF
DNA: TGTGCCAGCAGCCTGAACGGACTACCGAATGTGAAGCAGTACTTC

D: TRBD1
J: TRBJ2-5
size: -
V: TRBV15
CDR3: CATSRRGTGQETQYF
DNA: TGTGCCACCAGCAGACGAGGGACAGGACAAGAGACCCAGTACTTC

D: TRBD2
J: TRBJ2-3
size: once
V: TRBV2
CDR3: CASRLGLADSTDTQYF
DNA: TGTGCCAGCAGGTTGGGACTAGCGGATAGCACAGATACGCAGTATTTT

D: TRBD1
J: TRBJ2-5
size: -
V: TRBV11-1
CDR3: CASASTGREETQYF
DNA: TGTGCCAGTGCCTCGACAGGGCGTGAGGAGACCCAGTACTTC

D: TRBD1
J: TRBJ2-7
size: -
V: TRBV27
CDR3: CASSYSGGGSSYEQYF
DNA: TGTGCCAGCAGTTACTCAGGGGGCGGTAGCTCCTACGAGCAGTACTTC

D: -
J: TRBJ2-7
size: -
V: TRBV27
CDR3: CASRVTGIPHEQYF
DNA: TGTGCCAGCCGAGTAACAGGGATTCCCCACGAGCAGTACTTC

D: -
J: TRBJ1-3
size: -
V: TRBV9
CDR3: CASSQGGNTIYF
DNA: TGTGCCAGCAGCCAGGGAGGAAACACCATATATTTT

D: -
J: TRBJ2-2
size: once
V: TRBV11-2
CDR3: CASSFTRAGELFF
DNA: TGTGCCAGCAGCTTTACGAGGGCCGGGGAGCTGTTTTTT

D: TRBD2
J: TRBJ2-3
size: -
V: TRBV7-3
CDR3: CASSLGLAGGPAFRDTQYF
DNA: TGTGCCAGCAGCTTGGGACTAGCGGGGGGGCCGGCATTTAGGGATACGCAGTATTTT

D: -
J: TRBJ2-7
size: -
V: TRBV5-4
CDR3: CASSLGGVGGAYEQYF
DNA: TGTGCCAGCAGCTTGGGCGGTGTGGGAGGCGCCTACGAGCAGTACTTC

D: TRBD2
J: TRBJ2-1
size: -
V: TRBV6-6
CDR3: CASSPPAGGVNEQFF
DNA: TGTGCCAGCAGTCCCCCTGCGGGAGGAGTCAATGAGCAGTTCTTC